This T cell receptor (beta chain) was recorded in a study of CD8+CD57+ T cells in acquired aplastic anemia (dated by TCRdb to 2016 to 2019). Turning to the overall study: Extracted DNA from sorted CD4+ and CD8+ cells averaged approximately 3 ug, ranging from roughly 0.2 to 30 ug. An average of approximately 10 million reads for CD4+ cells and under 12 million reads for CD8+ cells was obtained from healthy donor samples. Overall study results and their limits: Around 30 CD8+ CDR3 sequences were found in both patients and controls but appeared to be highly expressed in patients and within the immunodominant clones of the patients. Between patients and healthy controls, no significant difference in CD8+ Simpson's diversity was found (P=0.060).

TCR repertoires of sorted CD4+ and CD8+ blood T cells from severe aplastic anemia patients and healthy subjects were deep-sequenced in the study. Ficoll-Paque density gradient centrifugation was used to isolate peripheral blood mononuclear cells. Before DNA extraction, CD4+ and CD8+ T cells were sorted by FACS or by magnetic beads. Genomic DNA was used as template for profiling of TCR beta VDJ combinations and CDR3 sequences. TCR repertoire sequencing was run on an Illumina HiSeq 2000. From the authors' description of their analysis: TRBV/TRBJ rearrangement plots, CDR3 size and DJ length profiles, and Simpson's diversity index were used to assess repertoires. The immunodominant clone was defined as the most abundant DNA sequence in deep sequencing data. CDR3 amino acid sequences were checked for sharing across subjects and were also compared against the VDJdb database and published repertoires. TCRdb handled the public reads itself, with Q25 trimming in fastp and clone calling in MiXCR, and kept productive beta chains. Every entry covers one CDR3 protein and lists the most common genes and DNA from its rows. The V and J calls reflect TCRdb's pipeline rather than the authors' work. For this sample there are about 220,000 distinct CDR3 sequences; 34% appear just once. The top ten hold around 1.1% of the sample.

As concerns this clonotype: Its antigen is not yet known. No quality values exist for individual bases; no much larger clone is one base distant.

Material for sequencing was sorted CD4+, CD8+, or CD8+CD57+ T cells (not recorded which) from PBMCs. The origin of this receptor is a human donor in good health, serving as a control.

The nucleotide sequence reads TGTGCCAGTAGTATCCGACAGGGAGGGGAGACCCAGTACTTC. The resulting protein is CASSIRQGGETQYF. The chain employs TRBV19 and TRBJ2-5; the D gene is possibly TRBD1 or TRBD2, with 7 bases matching each. The germline V gene (reference sequence) provides CDR1 LNHDA and CDR2 SQIVND. Trimming removed 3 bases from V and 5 bases from J, leaving 13 bases between the germline ends. The CDR3 goes from the cysteine to the phenylalanine over 14 residues. The kept DNA is CDR3 alone, 42 bases in frame from the first base.